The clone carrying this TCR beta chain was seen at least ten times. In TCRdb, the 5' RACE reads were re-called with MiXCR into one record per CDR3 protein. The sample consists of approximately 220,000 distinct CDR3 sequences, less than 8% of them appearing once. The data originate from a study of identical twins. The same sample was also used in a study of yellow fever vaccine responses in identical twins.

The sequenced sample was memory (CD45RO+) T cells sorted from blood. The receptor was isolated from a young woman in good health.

The CDR3 DNA reads TGCAGTGCTAAGGGGCAGGGGGCTTCACCCCTCCACTTT. Translated: CSAKGQGASPLHF. The gene calls are TRBV20-1 and TRBJ1-6; 8 bases line up with TRBD1. In germline, CDR1 is DFQATT, CDR2 SNEGSKA (reference sequence). J lost 9 bases, V lost 4 bases, and 5 bases had no gene match. This CDR3 is built from 13 residues.